The next 7 T cell receptor beta chains were all read from a single sample in a study of CD8 T cells in ankylosing spondylitis. Each CDR3 protein is one row after TCRdb ran MiXCR on the 5' RACE reads. This table holds approximately 220,000 distinct CDR3 sequences, roughly 25% found once. The source material was blood, either unsorted or a sorted T cell fraction (not recorded which). These receptor sequences come from a male donor with ankylosing spondylitis or in good health (not recorded which).

This chain connects TRBV11-2 to TRBJ2-7; D might be TRBD1 or TRBD2, each matching 5 bases. This CDR3 has 12 amino acids. V lost 0 bases, J lost 6 bases, and 6 bases lay in between. CDR1 is SGHAT and CDR2 is FQNNGV in the germline V gene. For the CDR3, the DNA is TGTGCCAGCAGCTTAGATGGGGGCGAGCAGTACTTC. Amino acid sequence: CASSLDGGEQYF.

There are many counts of this clonotype. V usage is TRBV5-1 and J usage is TRBJ2-5, with D unresolved. This CDR3 contains 14 residues. Germline V gives CDR1 SGHRS, CDR2 YFSETQ. V was clipped by 2 bases and J by 5 bases, with 13 bases between them. CDR3 amino acids: CASSFDGLGETQYF. The CDR3 coding sequence is TGCGCCAGCAGCTTTGACGGCCTAGGGGAGACCCAGTACTTC.

This clonotype came up many times. The genes are TRBV20-1 and TRBJ2-7; no clear D gene. V lost 4 bases and J lost 1, with 5 bases in between. The CDR3 is made up of 11 amino acids. Germline-derived CDR1 and CDR2 are DFQATT and SNEGSKA (reference sequence). Here the CDR3 DNA reads TGCAGTGCTAAGCTTTCCTACGAGCAGTACTTC. Amino acid sequence: CSAKLSYEQYF.

V is TRBV2 and J is TRBJ1-1; D call uncertain. Deletions cut 3 bases from V and 1 base from J, with 9 bases between. The germline gives CDR1 SNHLY, CDR2 FYNNEI. This CDR3 has 14 amino acids. CDR3 bases: TGTGCCAGCAGTGATCGACCCGGGAACACTGAAGCTTTCTTT. Amino acid sequence: CASSDRPGNTEAFF.

J is TRBJ2-4 and V is TRBV7-2, with TRBD2 matching 9 bases. CDR3 length: 14 residues. The trim removed 4 bases at V and 8 bases at J, leaving 6 bases unmatched. Germline CDR1 is SGHTA and CDR2 is FQGNSA. The CDR3 loop reads CASSSAGGKYIQYF. CDR3 DNA: TGTGCCAGCAGCTCAGCGGGGGGTAAATACATTCAGTACTTC.

The DNA for the CDR3 is TGCAGTGCTAAGACACCTGCGGCGCAGTACTTC. Translation gives CSAKTPAAQYF. The rearrangement uses TRBV20-1 and TRBJ2-5; D unclear. CDR3 length: 11 amino acids. Germline V gives CDR1 DFQATT, CDR2 SNEGSKA (reference sequence). The V end was cut by 4 bases, the J end by 11 bases, with 14 bases between.

This clonotype was recorded a few times. This rearrangement joins TRBV7-2 to TRBJ2-5; 7 bases map to TRBD2. Germline V gene lookup returns CDR1 SGHTA and CDR2 FQGNSA. V lost 5 bases, J lost 5 bases, and 8 bases stayed unmatched. The CDR3 extends over 14 amino acids. The DNA of the CDR3 is TGTGCCAGCAGCCCGGGAGGAGTCAAGGAGACCCAGTACTTC. Protein product: CASSPGGVKETQYF. The whole variable domain, remainder taken from reference TRBV7-2 and TRBJ2-5, is GAGVSQSPSNKVTEKGKDVELRCDPISGHTALYWYRQSLGQGLEFLIYFQGNSAPDKSGLPSDRFSAERTGGSVSTLTIQRTQQEDSAVYLCASSPGGVKETQYFGPGTRLLVL.